The text below deals with one T cell receptor (beta chain). Its specificity is unknown. The sample originates from a study of cytomegalovirus exposure and HLA in healthy donors. Study-wide background: Most donors, roughly 84% of 398 genotyped, fell in the Caucasian-associated ancestry cluster. Broader study findings: The authors assumed roughly uniform sequencing depth across donors for presence/absence analyses. A list of approximately 150 TCR beta chains associated with cytomegalovirus was given. A prior analysis recorded that most TCR beta V segments were productive about 90% or about 30% of the time.

The CDR3 extends over 14 amino acids. V trimming: 6 bases; J trimming: 7 bases; junction bases outside the gene matches: 7. Germline-derived CDR1 and CDR2 are SGHTA and FQGTGA. Both 60 Vbeta primers and 13 Jbeta primers went into the PCR. Clones were read by immunoSEQ multiplex PCR, and TCRdb kept only the in-frame ones, dropping some. The table has around 94,000 clones, around 77% seen once. Sequencing input: PBMCs. This clonotype was sampled from a male donor in good health and CMV-seropositive. This rearrangement joins TRBV7-3 to TRBJ2-2; 8 bases are a match to TRBD2. CDR3: CASRRTSSDGELFF. The CDR3 DNA is TGTGCCAGCAGGAGGACTAGCAGTGACGGGGAGCTGTTTTTT.